One sample yielded the 16 T cell receptor beta chains listed below, sequenced in a study of siplizumab effects on memory and regulatory T cells. The data were produced by immunoSEQ multiplex PCR, yet TCRdb's version contains in-frame clones alone and is incomplete. The sample has some 97,000 clones, roughly 94% seen once. The specimen sequenced was Tregs sorted from blood. The receptors originated from a human donor in good health.

This chain links TRBV19 with TRBJ2-7, with D tentatively TRBD1 or TRBD2 (5 bases each). CDR1 and CDR2 from the germline V gene are LNHDA and SQIVND (reference sequence). The CDR3 spans 15 residues. Trimming shortened V by 6 bases and J by 0 bases, and 15 bases separated the two germline ends. The CDR3 spells CASRDRGSPSYEQYF. The CDR3 DNA sequence: TGTGCCAGTAGAGATCGGGGCAGTCCCTCCTACGAGCAGTACTTC.

The CDR3 region is CASSLESAYNEQFF. The CDR3 DNA follows: TGTGCCAGCAGCTTAGAGTCGGCATACAATGAGCAGTTCTTC. The chain recombines TRBV7-9 with TRBJ2-1; D gene ambiguous. The CDR3 runs to 14 residues. Per germline, CDR1 SEHNR and CDR2 FQNEAQ (reference sequence). The V end was cut by 1 base, the J end by 4 bases, with 8 bases between.

V and J are TRBV4-1 and TRBJ2-7; 10 positions agree with TRBD2. The CDR3 length is 17 residues. The V segment lost 0 bases and the J segment 1 base; nucleotides outside the gene matches: 6. Germline V gene data show CDR1 as MGHRA and CDR2 as YSYEKL. This CDR3 is CASSQDAELAGSYEQYF. The CDR3 DNA reads as TGCGCCAGCAGCCAAGATGCGGAACTAGCGGGATCCTACGAGCAGTACTTC.

The genes are TRBV5-1 and TRBJ2-7; TRBD1 matches at 9 bases. This CDR3 spans 15 amino acids. V was pared by 4 bases and J by 2 bases, with 7 bases of the junction left unmatched. In germline, CDR1 is SGHRS, CDR2 YFSETQ. DNA for the CDR3: TGCGCCAGCAGCCCTCACCGGGACAGGGCCTACGAGCAGTACTTC. It codes for CASSPHRDRAYEQYF.

The V call is TRBV7-9, the J call TRBJ2-2; D is unresolved. Germline-derived CDR1 and CDR2 are SEHNR and FQNEAQ (reference sequence). The V end lost 2 bases, the J end lost 3 bases, and 13 bases lay between the germline ends. This CDR3 is built from 16 residues. CDR3 in amino acids: CASSLLGIRDTGELFF. CDR3 nucleotide sequence: TGTGCCAGCAGCTTATTGGGGATACGGGACACCGGGGAGCTGTTTTTT.

This chain joins TRBV10-3 and TRBJ1-5, with D perhaps matching TRBD1 (6 bases). Germline lookup yields CDR1 ENHRY and CDR2 SYGVKD. V lost 0 bases and J 3 bases, leaving 18 bases between the germline ends. This CDR3 contains 18 residues. CDR3 DNA sequence: TGTGCCATCAGTGAGTCCCGACAGGTAGGGTCCCTCAATCAGCCCCAGCATTTT. Translation gives CAISESRQVGSLNQPQHF.

This chain uses TRBV29-1 with TRBJ2-2; 8 positions match TRBD1. J lost 5 bases, V lost 7 bases, and 6 bases had no gene match. The CDR3 spans 13 residues. Germline V gene lookup returns CDR1 SQVTM and CDR2 ANQGSEA. The CDR3 here is CSARTGLTGELFF. As DNA, the CDR3 is TGCAGCGCGAGGACAGGGTTGACCGGGGAGCTGTTTTTT.

The chain combines TRBV5-5 with TRBJ1-1; D not certain. The CDR3 has 16 amino acids. The germline V and J ends were trimmed by 0 bases and 1 base, with 13 bases remaining between them. Germline-derived CDR1 and CDR2 are SGHKS and YYEKEE (reference sequence). CDR3: CASSLAGSVPNTEAFF. The CDR3 region has the DNA TGTGCCAGCAGCTTGGCGGGTTCAGTCCCGAACACTGAAGCTTTCTTT.

The J gene is TRBJ2-3, the V gene TRBV5-1; D gene uncertain. The germline V and J ends were trimmed by 0 bases and 2 bases, with 10 bases remaining between them. This CDR3 is 15 amino acids long. Germline lookup yields CDR1 SGHRS and CDR2 YFSETQ. CDR3 loop: CASSLASMVTDTQYF. The CDR3 nucleotides are TGCGCCAGCAGCTTGGCCTCGATGGTCACAGATACGCAGTATTTT. The full variable domain, in which reference TRBV5-1 and TRBJ2-3 provide the parts outside the CDR3, is KAGVTQTPRYLIKTRGQQVTLSCSPISGHRSVSWYQQTPGQGLQFLFEYFSETQRNKGNFPGRFSGRQFSNSRSEMNVSTLELGDSALYLCASSLASMVTDTQYFGPGTRLTVL.

This chain uses TRBV7-2 with TRBJ2-1; D might be TRBD1 (8 bases). Germline V gene sequence: CDR1 SGHTA, CDR2 FQGNSA. The CDR3 is 12 residues long. V lost 8 bases to trimming and J lost 14 bases, with 19 bases between them. Here the CDR3 reads CASGRGTGKKFF. Written as DNA, the CDR3 is TGTGCCAGCGGGAGGGGGACAGGAAAGAAGTTCTTC.

This chain links TRBV6-6 with TRBJ2-5; D gene ambiguous. The length of the CDR3 is 14 residues. V was shortened by 6 bases and J by 6 bases, with 17 bases between the two germline ends. CDR1 and CDR2 from the germline V gene are MNHNY and SVGAGI (reference sequence). CDR3 amino acids: CASSTPAQRKTQYF. The CDR3 nucleotides are TGTGCCAGCAGCACACCCGCTCAACGGAAGACCCAGTACTTC.

V and J are TRBV28 and TRBJ1-2, with D perhaps matching TRBD1 (6 bases). V was pared by 6 bases and J by 11 bases, with 22 bases between. The V gene's germline CDR1 is MDHEN and CDR2 SYDVKM. The length of the CDR3 is 14 residues. CDR3 coding DNA: TGTGCCAGCAGCCGACCCGGGACAACGAACCATTACACCTTC. Encoded protein: CASSRPGTTNHYTF.

The chain joins TRBV11-1 to TRBJ2-2, with TRBD1 matching over 7 bases. The ends lost 3 bases at V and 6 bases at J; junction bases unmatched: 13. Germline-derived CDR1 and CDR2 are SGHAT and FQDESV (reference sequence). The CDR3 contains 17 residues. The CDR3 DNA sequence: TGTGCCAGCAGCTTCCTTCCCGTCAGCACAGGGGCCGGGGAGCTGTTTTTT. Translation gives CASSFLPVSTGAGELFF.

The chain recombines TRBV25-1 with TRBJ2-7; D is tentatively TRBD1 or TRBD2 (6 bases each). Germline CDR1 and CDR2: MGHDK and SYGVNS. Trimming left V 4 bases short and J 6 bases short, with 16 bases between. The CDR3 runs to 14 residues. The CDR3 loop is CASSAQQGGSEQYF. CDR3 sequence (DNA): TGTGCCAGCAGTGCTCAACAGGGAGGCTCCGAGCAGTACTTC.

The chain links TRBV2 to TRBJ2-7; 7 nucleotides align to TRBD1. The CDR3 length is 11 residues. Trimming took 5 bases from V and 12 from J; bases not matched to a gene: 7. Germline V lookup: CDR1 SNHLY, CDR2 FYNNEI. DNA for the CDR3: TGTGCCAGCAGTAGACAGGGTGAGGTGTACTTC. It is translated as CASSRQGEVYF.

J is TRBJ2-7 and V is TRBV7-9, with 8 positions matching TRBD1. The CDR3 runs 14 residues. V shed 5 bases, J shed 1 base, and the junction held 4 bases outside the gene matches. Germline V gene data show CDR1 as SEHNR and CDR2 as FQNEAQ (reference sequence). CDR3 in amino acids: CASSHGQGSYEQYF. As DNA, the CDR3 is TGTGCCAGCAGCCACGGACAGGGATCCTACGAGCAGTACTTC.